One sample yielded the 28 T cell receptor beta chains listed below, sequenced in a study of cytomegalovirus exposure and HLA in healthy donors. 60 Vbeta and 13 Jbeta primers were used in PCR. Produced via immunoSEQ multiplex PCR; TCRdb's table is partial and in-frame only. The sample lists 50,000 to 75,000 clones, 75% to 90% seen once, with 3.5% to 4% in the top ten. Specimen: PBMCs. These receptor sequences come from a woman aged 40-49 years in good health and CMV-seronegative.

In DNA form, the CDR3 reads TGCGCCAGCAGCTTCCGTCGTTTAGAAACAGATACGCAGTATTTT. It translates to CASSFRRLETDTQYF. The rearrangement joins TRBV5-1 to TRBJ2-3, with no clear D. Trimming stripped 2 bases from V and 3 bases from J, with 13 bases between. The CDR3 runs 15 residues. Per the germline V gene, CDR1 is SGHRS and CDR2 is YFSETQ.

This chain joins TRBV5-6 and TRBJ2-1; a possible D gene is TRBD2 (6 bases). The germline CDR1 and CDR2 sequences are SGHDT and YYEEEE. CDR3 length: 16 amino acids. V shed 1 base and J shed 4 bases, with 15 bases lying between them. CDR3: CASSLSISGGYNEQFF. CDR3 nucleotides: TGTGCCAGCAGCTTGTCAATCAGCGGAGGGTACAATGAGCAGTTCTTC.

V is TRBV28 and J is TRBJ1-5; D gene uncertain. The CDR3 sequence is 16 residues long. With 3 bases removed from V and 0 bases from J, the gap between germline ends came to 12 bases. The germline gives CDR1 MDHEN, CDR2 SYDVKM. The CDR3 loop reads CASSFNGINSNQPQHF. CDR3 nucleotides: TGTGCCAGCAGTTTCAACGGGATTAATAGCAATCAGCCCCAGCATTTT.

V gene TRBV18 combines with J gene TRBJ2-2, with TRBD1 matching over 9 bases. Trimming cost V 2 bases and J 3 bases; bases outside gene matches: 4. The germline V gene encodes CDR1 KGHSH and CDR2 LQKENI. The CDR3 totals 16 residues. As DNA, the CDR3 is TGTGCCAGCTCACCAACCGGACAGGGGCACACCGGGGAGCTGTTTTTT. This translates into CASSPTGQGHTGELFF.

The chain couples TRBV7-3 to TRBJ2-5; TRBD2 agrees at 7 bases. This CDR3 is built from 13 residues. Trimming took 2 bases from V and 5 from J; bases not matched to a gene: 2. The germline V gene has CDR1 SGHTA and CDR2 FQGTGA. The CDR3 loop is CASSLGGGETQYF. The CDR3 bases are TGTGCCAGCAGCTTAGGGGGAGGGGAGACCCAGTACTTC.

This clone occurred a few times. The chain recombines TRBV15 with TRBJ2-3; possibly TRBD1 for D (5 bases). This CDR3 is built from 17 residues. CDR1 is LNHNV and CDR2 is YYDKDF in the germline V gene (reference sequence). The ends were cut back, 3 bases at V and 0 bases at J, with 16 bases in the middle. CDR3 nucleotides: TGTGCCACCAGCAGTCCTCTCGAAGCAGGGAGCACAGATACGCAGTATTTT. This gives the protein CATSSPLEAGSTDTQYF.

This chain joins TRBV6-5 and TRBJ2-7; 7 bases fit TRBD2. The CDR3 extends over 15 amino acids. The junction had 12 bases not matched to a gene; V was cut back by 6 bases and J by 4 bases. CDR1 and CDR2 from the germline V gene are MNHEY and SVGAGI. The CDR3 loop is CASSKTGTNLYEQYF. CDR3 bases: TGTGCCAGCAGCAAAACCGGGACTAACCTATACGAGCAGTACTTC.

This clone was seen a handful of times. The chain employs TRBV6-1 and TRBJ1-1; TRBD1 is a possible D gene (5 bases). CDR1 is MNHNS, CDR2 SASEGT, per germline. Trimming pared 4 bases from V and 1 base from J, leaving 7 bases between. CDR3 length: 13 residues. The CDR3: CASSGTQNTEAFF. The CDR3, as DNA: TGTGCCAGCAGTGGGACACAGAACACTGAAGCTTTCTTT.

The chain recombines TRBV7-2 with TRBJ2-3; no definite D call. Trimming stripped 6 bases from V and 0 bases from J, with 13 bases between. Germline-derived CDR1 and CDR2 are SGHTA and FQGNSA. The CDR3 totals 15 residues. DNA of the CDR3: TGTGCCAGCAGTGCGAACAGCTTTAGCACAGATACGCAGTATTTT. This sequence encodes CASSANSFSTDTQYF. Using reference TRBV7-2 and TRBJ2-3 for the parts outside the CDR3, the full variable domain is GAGVSQSPSNKVTEKGKDVELRCDPISGHTALYWYRQSLGQGLEFLIYFQGNSAPDKSGLPSDRFSAERTGGSVSTLTIQRTQQEDSAVYLCASSANSFSTDTQYFGPGTRLTVL.

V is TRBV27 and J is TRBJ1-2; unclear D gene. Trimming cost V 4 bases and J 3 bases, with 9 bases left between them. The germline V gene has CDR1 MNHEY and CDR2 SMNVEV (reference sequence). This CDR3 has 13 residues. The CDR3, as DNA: TGTGCCAGCAGTTGGAGTCAATACTATGGCTACACCTTC. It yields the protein CASSWSQYYGYTF.

DNA of the CDR3: TGCGCCAGCAGCTCGGGACAGGGAGGAGAAAAACTGTTTTTT. Encoded protein: CASSSGQGGEKLFF. The chain couples TRBV5-1 to TRBJ1-4; 9 bases are shared with TRBD1. V trimming: 3 bases; J trimming: 8 bases; junction bases outside the gene matches: 5. There are 14 residues in the CDR3. Germline V lookup: CDR1 SGHRS, CDR2 YFSETQ.

The CDR3, as DNA: TGTGCCAGCAGTTTATCTCCCCCAGGGGGCAGTACAGATACGCAGTATTTT. It specifies CASSLSPPGGSTDTQYF. The genes are TRBV28 and TRBJ2-3, with 8 bases fitting TRBD1. Germline lookup yields CDR1 MDHEN and CDR2 SYDVKM. This CDR3 is built from 17 residues. Germline trimming cut 1 base from V and 3 bases from J; bases unmatched to any gene: 9.

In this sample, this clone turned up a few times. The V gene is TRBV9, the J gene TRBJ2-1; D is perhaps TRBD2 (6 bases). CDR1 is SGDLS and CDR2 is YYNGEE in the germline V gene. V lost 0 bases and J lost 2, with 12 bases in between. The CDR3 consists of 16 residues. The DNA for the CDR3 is TGTGCCAGCAGCGTAGGGTGGGAGGCGGCCTACAATGAGCAGTTCTTC. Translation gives CASSVGWEAAYNEQFF.

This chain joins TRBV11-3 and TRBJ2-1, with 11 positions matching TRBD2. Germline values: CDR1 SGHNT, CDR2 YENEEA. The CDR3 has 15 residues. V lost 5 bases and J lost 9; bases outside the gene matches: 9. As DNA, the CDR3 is TGTGCCAGCAGCCCCTCTAGCGGGAGGTTTGTTGAGCAGTTCTTC. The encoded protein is CASSPSSGRFVEQFF.

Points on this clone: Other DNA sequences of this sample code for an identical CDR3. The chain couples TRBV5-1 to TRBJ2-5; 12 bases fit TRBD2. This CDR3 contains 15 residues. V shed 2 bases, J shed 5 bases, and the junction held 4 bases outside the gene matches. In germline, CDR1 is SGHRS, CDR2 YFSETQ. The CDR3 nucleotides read TGCGCCAGCAGCTTACTAGCGGGAGGCGGGGAGACCCAGTACTTC. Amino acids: CASSLLAGGGETQYF.

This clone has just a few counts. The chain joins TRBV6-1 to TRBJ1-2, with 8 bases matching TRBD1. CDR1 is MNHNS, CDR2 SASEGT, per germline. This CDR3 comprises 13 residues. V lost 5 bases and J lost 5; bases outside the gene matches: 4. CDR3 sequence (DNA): TGTGCCAGCAGTTCGACAGGGGAGTATGGCTACACCTTC. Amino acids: CASSSTGEYGYTF.

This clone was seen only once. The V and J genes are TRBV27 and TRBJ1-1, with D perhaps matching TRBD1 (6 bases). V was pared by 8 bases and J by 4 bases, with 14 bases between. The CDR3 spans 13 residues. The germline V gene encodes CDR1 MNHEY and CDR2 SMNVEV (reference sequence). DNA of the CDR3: TGTGCCAGCGCATTAGGACAGAGCACTGAAGCTTTCTTT. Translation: CASALGQSTEAFF.

The CDR3 DNA reads as TGCAGCGTCATTGACAGGCTTAATGAAAAACTGTTTTTT. Translating it yields CSVIDRLNEKLFF. The chain uses TRBV29-1 and TRBJ1-4, with D tentatively TRBD1 (6 bases). V was pared by 6 bases and J by 4 bases, with 12 bases between. This CDR3 is 13 amino acids long. CDR1 is SQVTM and CDR2 is ANQGSEA in the germline V gene.

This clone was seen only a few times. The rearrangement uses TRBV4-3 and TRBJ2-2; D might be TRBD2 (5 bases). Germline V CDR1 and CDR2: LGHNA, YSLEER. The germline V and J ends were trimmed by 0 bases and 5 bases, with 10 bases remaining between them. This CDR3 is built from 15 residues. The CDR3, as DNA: TGCGCCAGCAGCCAAGACGGGGATAGGACCGGGGAGCTGTTTTTT. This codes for CASSQDGDRTGELFF.

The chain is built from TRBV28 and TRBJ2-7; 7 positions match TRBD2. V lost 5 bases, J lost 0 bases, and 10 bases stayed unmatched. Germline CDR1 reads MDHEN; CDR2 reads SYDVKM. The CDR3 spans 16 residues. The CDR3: CASSPPLAALSYEQYF. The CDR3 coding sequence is TGTGCCAGCAGTCCCCCCCTAGCGGCCCTCTCCTACGAGCAGTACTTC.

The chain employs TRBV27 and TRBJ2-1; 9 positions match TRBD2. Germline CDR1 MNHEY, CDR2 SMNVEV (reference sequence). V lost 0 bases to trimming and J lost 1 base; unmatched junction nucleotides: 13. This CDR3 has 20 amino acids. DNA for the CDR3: TGTGCCAGCAGTTTATCGATGGTGCGGGAGGGGTATGGATCCTACAATGAGCAGTTCTTC. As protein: CASSLSMVREGYGSYNEQFF.

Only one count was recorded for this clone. This chain's CDR3 is CASSFFQGDYEQYF. The CDR3 region has the DNA TGTGCCAGCAGCTTCTTCCAGGGGGACTACGAGCAGTACTTC. This chain joins TRBV7-8 and TRBJ2-7; 7 bases match TRBD1. Unmatched junction bases numbered 5, after V lost 3 bases and J lost 3 bases. Looked up from germline, CDR1 is SGHVS and CDR2 is FQNEAQ. The CDR3 spans 14 residues.

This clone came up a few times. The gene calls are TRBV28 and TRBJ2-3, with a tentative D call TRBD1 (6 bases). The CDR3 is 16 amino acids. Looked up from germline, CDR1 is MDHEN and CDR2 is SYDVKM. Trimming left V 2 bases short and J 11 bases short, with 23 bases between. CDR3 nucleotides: TGTGCCAGCAGTTTAAGGACAGCTGAGTTCGTGTTTCGGCAGTATTTT. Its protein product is CASSLRTAEFVFRQYF. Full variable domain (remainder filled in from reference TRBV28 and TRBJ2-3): DVKVTQSSRYLVKRTGEKVFLECVQDMDHENMFWYRQDPGLGLRLIYFSYDVKMKEKGDIPEGYSVSREKKERFSLILESASTNQTSMYLCASSLRTAEFVFRQYFGPGTRLTVL.

The CDR3 nucleotides are TGTGCCAGCCGACCAGGGGGGACCTATGGCTACACCTTC. Its protein product is CASRPGGTYGYTF. The chain is built from TRBV6-5 and TRBJ1-2; TRBD1 matches 7 bases. The CDR3 contains 13 residues. Germline values: CDR1 MNHEY, CDR2 SVGAGI. V was pared by 8 bases and J by 4 bases, with 7 bases of the junction left unmatched.

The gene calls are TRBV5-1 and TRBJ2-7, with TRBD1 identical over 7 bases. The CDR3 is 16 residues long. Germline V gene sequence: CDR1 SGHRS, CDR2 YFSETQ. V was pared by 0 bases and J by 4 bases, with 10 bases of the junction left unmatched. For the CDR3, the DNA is TGCGCCAGCAGCTTGGGCCCGGGACAGCAGTCTTACGAGCAGTACTTC. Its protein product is CASSLGPGQQSYEQYF.

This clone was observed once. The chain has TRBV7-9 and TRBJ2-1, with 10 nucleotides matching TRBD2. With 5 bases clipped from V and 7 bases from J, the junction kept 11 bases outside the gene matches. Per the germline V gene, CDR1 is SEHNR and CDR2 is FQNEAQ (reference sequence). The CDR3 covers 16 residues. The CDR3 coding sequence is TGTGCCAGCAGCGAGGTGGGGAGCGGGAGGGAGAATGAGCAGTTCTTC. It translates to CASSEVGSGRENEQFF.

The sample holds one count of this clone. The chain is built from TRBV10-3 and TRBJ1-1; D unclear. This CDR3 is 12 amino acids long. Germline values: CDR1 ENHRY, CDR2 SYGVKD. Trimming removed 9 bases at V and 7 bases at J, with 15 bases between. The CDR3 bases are TGTGCCATATCAGGCGTCAGCCGTGAAGCTTTCTTT. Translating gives CAISGVSREAFF.

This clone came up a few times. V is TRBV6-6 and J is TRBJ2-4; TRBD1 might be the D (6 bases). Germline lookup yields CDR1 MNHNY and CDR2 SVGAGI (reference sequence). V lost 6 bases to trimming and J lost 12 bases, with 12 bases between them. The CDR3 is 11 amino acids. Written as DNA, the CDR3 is TGTGCCAGCAGCGCGATAGGGGGTCAGTACTTC. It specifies CASSAIGGQYF.